Listed here is a single T cell receptor beta chain. This sample was included in a study of regulatory dendritic cells for organ transplantation. Using immunoSEQ multiplex PCR, the repertoire was profiled, and TCRdb retains in-frame clones only, with some absent. The sample records roughly 27,000 clones, roughly 79% being singletons. V was cut by 8 bases and J by 0 bases, with 9 bases left in between. The CDR3 spans 13 residues. From germline, CDR1 is MNHEY and CDR2 SVGAGI. Material for sequencing was memory CD4+ T cells from blood. Described subset: CD45RO+ memory T cells. This receptor was taken from a human donor in good health. V is TRBV6-5 and J is TRBJ2-3; TRBD2 might be the D (6 bases). This CDR3 is CASRRASTDTQYF. CDR3 coding DNA: TGTGCCAGCCGGAGGGCTAGCACAGATACGCAGTATTTT.